The source of this TCR beta chain is a study of blood T cell repertoires in COVID-19. Study context: Sites in the United States, Italy and Spain provided acute and convalescent COVID-19 samples. Sample material is recorded as cDNA or gDNA derived from T cells, B-cell-depleted T cells, or PBMCs.

The CDR3 is 14 amino acids. V shed 5 bases and J shed 2 bases, with 13 bases lying between them. In germline, CDR1 is MNHEY, CDR2 SVGAGI. Study processing details: Estimates of nucleated cell counts were drawn from the amplification of reference gene primers. The protocol was immunoSEQ multiplex PCR, while the TCRdb copy is restricted to in-frame clones and leaves out a portion. V, J and clone size were drawn from that table, and D and trimming were deduced from the DNA. The sample records approximately 120,000 clones, roughly 83% being singletons. This clonotype originated in a woman aged 55-69 years with acute or convalescent COVID-19. The sequenced material came from peripheral blood. V gene TRBV6-5 combines with J gene TRBJ2-7; D perhaps matches TRBD1 (6 bases). The CDR3 DNA reads TGTGCCAGCAGTAAACAGGGTTCAACCTACGAGCAGTACTTC. It codes for CASSKQGSTYEQYF.